The 5 T cell receptor beta chains reported below all come from one sample, sequenced in a study of human CD8 memory T cell subsets. UMI-labeled 5' RACE generated the TCR beta libraries. With the 5' RACE reads reprocessed, TCRdb shows one record per CDR3 protein and no DNA. The listing records about 17,000 distinct CDR3 sequences. The sample consisted of CD8+ stem-like memory T cells (TSCM and TCM) sorted from PBMCs. Specified subset: stem-like memory CD8 T cells (TSTEM), CCR7+ PD-1- TIGIT-. The receptors were sampled from a human donor in good health.

The chain links TRBV20-1 to TRBJ1-5. Per the germline V gene, CDR1 is DFQATT and CDR2 is SNEGSKA (reference sequence). The CDR3 totals 18 residues. The CDR3 sequence is CSAREPRARFEFNQPQHF.

The rearrangement uses TRBV7-6 and TRBJ2-1; TCRdb selects TRBD1, and the lack of DNA leaves this call unchecked. Germline CDR1 SGHVS, CDR2 FNYEAQ. CDR3 length: 14 residues. The CDR3: CASSLEVGTYEQFF.

The chain links TRBV20-1 to TRBJ2-1; as DNA is missing, the TRBD2 call by TCRdb cannot be tested. Germline V gene data show CDR1 as DFQATT and CDR2 as SNEGSKA (reference sequence). The length of the CDR3 is 14 residues. This CDR3 is CSAAERRDGNEQFF.

This rearrangement joins TRBV11-2 to TRBJ2-3; the TCRdb D gene call, TRBD2, has no DNA to confirm it. The CDR3 has 17 amino acids. Germline V gene lookup returns CDR1 SGHAT and CDR2 FQNNGV. CDR3 amino acids: CASSPGTSGGLLRTQYF.

The rearrangement uses TRBV28 and TRBJ1-5. Germline V gene data show CDR1 as MDHEN and CDR2 as SYDVKM. The CDR3 sequence is 13 residues long. CDR3: CASSHHTNQPQHF.